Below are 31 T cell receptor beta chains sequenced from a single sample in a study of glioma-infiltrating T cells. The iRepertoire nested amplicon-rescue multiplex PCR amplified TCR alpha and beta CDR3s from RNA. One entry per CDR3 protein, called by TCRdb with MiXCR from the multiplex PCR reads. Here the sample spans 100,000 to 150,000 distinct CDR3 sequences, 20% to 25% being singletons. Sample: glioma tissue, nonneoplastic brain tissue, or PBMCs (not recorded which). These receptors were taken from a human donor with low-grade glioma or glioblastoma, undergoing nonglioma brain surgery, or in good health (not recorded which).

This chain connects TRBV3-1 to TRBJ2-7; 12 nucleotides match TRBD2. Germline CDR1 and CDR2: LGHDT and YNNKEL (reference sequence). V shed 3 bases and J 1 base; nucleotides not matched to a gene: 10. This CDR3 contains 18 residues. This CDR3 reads CASSHSTSGSTVSYEQYF. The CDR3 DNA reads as TGTGCCAGCAGCCACTCGACTAGCGGGAGTACAGTATCCTACGAGCAGTACTTC.

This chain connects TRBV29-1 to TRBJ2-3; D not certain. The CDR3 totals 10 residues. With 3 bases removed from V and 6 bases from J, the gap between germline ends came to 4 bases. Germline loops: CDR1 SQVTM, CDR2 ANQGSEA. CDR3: CSVDLDTQYF. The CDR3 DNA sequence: TGCAGCGTTGATTTGGATACGCAGTATTTT.

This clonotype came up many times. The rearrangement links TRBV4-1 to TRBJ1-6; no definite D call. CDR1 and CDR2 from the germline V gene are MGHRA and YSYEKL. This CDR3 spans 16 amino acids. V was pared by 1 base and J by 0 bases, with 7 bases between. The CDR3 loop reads CASSQVISSYNSPLHF. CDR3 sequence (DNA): TGCGCCAGCAGCCAAGTTATAAGCTCCTATAATTCACCCCTCCACTTT.

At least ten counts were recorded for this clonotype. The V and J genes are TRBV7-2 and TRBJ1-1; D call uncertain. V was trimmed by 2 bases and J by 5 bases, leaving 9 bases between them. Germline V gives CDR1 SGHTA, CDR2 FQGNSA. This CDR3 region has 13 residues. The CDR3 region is CASSLNSATEAFF. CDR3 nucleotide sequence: TGTGCCAGCAGCTTAAACAGCGCTACTGAAGCTTTCTTT.

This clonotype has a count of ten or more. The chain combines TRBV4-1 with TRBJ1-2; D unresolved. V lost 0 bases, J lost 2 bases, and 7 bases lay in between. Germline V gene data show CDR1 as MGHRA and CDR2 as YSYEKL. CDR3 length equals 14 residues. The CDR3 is CASSQDTGNYGYTF. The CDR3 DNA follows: TGCGCCAGCAGCCAAGATACGGGGAACTATGGCTACACCTTC.

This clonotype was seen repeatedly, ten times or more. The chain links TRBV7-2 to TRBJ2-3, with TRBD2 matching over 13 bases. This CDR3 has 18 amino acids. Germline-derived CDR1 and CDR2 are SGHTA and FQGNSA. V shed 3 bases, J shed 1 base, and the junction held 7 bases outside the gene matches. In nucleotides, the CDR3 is TGTGCCAGCAGCTTCACTCCTGGGACTAGCGGGGGCACAGATACGCAGTATTTT. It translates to CASSFTPGTSGGTDTQYF.

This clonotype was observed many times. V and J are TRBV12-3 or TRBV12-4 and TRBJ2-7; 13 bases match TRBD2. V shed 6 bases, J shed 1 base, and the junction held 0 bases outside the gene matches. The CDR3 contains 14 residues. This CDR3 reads CASRLAGGSYEQYF. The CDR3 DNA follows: TGTGCCAGCAGACTAGCGGGAGGGTCCTACGAGCAGTACTTC.

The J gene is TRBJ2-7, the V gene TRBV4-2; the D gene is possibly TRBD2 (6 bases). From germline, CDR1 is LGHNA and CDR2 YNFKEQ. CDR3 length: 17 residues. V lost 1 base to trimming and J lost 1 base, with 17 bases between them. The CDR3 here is CASSQGDGGGFSYEQYF. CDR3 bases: TGTGCCAGCAGCCAAGGTGATGGCGGAGGGTTTTCCTACGAGCAGTACTTC.

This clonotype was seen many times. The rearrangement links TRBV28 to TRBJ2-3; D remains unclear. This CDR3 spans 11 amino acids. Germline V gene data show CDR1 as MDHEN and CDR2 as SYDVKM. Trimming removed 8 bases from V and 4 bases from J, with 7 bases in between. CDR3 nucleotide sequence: TGTGCCAGCGGACCGGCAGATACGCAGTATTTT. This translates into CASGPADTQYF. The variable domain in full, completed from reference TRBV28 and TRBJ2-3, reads DVKVTQSSRYLVKRTGEKVFLECVQDMDHENMFWYRQDPGLGLRLIYFSYDVKMKEKGDIPEGYSVSREKKERFSLILESASTNQTSMYLCASGPADTQYFGPGTRLTVL.

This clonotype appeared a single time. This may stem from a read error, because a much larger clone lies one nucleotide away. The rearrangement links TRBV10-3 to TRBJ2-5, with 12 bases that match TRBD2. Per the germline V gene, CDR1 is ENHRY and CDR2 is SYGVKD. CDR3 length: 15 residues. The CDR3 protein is CAIATSGSPPETRYF. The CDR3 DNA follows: TGTGCCATCGCGACTAGCGGGAGCCCCCCAGAGACCCGGTACTTC.

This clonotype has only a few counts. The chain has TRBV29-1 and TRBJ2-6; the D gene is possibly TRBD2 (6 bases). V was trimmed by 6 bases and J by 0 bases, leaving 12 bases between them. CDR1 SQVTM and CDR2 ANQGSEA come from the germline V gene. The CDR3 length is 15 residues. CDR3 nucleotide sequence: TGCAGCGTGCGGGACTCCTTCTCTGGGGCCAACGTCCTGACTTTC. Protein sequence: CSVRDSFSGANVLTF.

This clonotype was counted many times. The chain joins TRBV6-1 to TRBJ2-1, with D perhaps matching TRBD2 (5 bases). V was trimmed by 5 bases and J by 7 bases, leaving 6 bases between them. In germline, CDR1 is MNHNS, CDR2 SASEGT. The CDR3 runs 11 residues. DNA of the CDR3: TGTGCCAGCAGTCGGAGGAATGAGCAGTTCTTC. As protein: CASSRRNEQFF.

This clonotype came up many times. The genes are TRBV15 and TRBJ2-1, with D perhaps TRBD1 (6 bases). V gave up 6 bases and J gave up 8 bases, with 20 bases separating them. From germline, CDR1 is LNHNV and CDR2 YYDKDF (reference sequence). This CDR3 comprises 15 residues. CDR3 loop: CATSPTGPLGDEQFF. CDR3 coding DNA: TGTGCCACCAGTCCGACAGGACCTCTTGGGGATGAGCAGTTCTTC.

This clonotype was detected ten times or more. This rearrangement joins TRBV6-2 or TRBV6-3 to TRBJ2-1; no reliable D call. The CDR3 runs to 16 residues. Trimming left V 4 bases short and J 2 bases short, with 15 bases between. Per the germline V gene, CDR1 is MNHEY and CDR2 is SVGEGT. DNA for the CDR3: TGTGCCAGCAGTTCATTAGGTGTTGGGGCCTACAATGAGCAGTTCTTC. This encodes CASSSLGVGAYNEQFF.

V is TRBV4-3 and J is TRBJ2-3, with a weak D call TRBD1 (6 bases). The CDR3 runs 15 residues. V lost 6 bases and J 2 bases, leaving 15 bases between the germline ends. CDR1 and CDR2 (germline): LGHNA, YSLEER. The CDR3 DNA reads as TGCGCCAGCAGACAAACAATGGGGGCCACAGATACGCAGTATTTT. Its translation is CASRQTMGATDTQYF.

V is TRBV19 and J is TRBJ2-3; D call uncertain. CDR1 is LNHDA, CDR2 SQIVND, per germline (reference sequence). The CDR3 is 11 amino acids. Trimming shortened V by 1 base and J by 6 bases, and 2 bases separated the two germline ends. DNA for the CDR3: TGTGCCAGTAGTATAGCGGATACGCAGTATTTT. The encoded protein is CASSIADTQYF.

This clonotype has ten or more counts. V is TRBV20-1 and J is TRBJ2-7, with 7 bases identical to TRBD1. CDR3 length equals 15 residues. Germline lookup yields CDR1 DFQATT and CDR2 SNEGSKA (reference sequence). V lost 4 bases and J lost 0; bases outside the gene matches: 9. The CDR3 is CSATNDWDSSYEQYF. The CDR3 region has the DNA TGCAGTGCTACCAATGACTGGGACAGCTCCTACGAGCAGTACTTC.

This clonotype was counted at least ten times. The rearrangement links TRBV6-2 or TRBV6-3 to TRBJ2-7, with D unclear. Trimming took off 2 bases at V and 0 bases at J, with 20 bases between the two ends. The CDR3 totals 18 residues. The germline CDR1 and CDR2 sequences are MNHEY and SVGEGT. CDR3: CASSYEPERWQDSYEQYF. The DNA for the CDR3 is TGTGCCAGCAGTTACGAGCCGGAGAGGTGGCAGGACTCCTACGAGCAGTACTTC.

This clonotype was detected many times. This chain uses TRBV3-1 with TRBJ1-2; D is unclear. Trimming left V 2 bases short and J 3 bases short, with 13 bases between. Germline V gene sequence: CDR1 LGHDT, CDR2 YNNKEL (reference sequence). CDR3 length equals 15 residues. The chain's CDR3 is CASSQWERDHYGYTF. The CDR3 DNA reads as TGTGCCAGCAGCCAATGGGAGAGGGATCACTATGGCTACACCTTC.

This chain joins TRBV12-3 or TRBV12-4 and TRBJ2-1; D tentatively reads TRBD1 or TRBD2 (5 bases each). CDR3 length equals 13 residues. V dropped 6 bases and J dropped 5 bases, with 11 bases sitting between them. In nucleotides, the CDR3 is TGTGCCAGCAGGAGGGACGGAAACAATGAGCAGTTCTTC. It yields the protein CASRRDGNNEQFF.

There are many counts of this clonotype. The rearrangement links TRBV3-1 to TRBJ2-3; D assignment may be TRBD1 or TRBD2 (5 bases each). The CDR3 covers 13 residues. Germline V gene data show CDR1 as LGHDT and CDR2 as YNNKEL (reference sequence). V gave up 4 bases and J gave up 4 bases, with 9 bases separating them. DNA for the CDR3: TGTGCCAGCAGCCTGAGGGGACCAGATACGCAGTATTTT. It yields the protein CASSLRGPDTQYF.

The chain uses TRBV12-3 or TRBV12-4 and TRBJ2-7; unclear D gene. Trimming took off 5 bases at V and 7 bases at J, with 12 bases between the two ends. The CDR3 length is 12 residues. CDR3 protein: CASSAGLREQYF. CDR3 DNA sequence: TGTGCCAGCAGTGCCGGCTTGAGAGAGCAGTACTTC.

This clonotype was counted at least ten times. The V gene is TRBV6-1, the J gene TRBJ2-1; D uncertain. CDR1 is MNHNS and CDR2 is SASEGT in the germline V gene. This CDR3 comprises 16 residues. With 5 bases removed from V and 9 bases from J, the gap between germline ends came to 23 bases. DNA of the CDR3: TGTGCCAGCAGTCTCCGCGACGCTTATGTCGGCCTTGAGCAGTTCTTC. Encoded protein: CASSLRDAYVGLEQFF.

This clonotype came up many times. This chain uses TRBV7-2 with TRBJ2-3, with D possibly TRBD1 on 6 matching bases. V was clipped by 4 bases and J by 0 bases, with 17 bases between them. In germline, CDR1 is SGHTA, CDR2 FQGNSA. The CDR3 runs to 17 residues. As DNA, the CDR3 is TGTGCCAGCAGCTCCCAGAGAGGACAGACTAGCACAGATACGCAGTATTTT. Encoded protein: CASSSQRGQTSTDTQYF. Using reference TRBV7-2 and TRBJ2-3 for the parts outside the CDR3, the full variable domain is GAGVSQSPSNKVTEKGKDVELRCDPISGHTALYWYRQSLGQGLEFLIYFQGNSAPDKSGLPSDRFSAERTGGSVSTLTIQRTQQEDSAVYLCASSSQRGQTSTDTQYFGPGTRLTVL.

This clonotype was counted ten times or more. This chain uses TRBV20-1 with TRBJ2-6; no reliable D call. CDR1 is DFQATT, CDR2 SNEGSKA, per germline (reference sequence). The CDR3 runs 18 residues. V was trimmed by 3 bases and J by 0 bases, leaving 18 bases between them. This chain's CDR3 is CSASGEGADSSGANVLTF. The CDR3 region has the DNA TGCAGTGCTAGCGGCGAAGGCGCCGACTCCTCTGGGGCCAACGTCCTGACTTTC.

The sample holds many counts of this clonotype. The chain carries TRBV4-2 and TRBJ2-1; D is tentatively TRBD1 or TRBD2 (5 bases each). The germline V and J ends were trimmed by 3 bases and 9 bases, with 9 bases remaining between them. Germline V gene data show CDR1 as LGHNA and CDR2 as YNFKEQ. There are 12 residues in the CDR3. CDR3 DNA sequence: TGTGCCAGCAGCCATCGGGGCGGTGAGCAGTTCTTC. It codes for CASSHRGGEQFF.

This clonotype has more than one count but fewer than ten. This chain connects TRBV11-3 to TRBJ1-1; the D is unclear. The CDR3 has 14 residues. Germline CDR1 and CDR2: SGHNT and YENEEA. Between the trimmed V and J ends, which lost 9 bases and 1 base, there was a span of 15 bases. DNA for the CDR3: TGTGCCAGGAAGGTCCTGCAGGAGAACACTGAAGCTTTCTTT. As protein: CARKVLQENTEAFF.

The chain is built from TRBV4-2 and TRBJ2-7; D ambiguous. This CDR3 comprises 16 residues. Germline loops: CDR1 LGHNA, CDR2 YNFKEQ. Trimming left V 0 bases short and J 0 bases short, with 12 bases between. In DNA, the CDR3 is TGTGCCAGCAGCCAAGATCTTGGCGCCAGCTCCTACGAGCAGTACTTC. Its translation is CASSQDLGASSYEQYF.

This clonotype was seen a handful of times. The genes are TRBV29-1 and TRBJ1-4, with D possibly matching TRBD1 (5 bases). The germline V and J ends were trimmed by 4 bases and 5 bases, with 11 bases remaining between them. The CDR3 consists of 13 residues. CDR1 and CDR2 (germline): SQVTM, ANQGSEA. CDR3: CSVVGDSNEKLFF. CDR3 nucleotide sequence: TGCAGCGTTGTTGGAGACAGCAATGAAAAACTGTTTTTT.

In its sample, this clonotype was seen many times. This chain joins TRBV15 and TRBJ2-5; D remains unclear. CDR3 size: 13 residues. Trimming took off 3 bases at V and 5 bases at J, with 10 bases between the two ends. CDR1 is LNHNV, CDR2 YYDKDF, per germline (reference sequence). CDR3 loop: CATSRAPGETQYF. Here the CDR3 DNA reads TGTGCCACCAGCAGGGCTCCCGGGGAGACCCAGTACTTC. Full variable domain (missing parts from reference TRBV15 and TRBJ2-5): DAMVIQNPRYQVTQFGKPVTLSCSQTLNHNVMYWYQQKSSQAPKLLFHYYDKDFNNEADTPDNFQSRRPNTSFCFLDIRSPGLGDTAMYLCATSRAPGETQYFGPGTRLLVL.

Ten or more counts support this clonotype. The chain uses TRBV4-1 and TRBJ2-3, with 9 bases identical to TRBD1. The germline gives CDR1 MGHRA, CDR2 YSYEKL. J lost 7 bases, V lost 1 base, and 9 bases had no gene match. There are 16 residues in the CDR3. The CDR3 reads CASSQAGTGPGYTQYF. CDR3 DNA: TGCGCCAGCAGCCAAGCAGGGACAGGGCCTGGTTATACGCAGTATTTT.